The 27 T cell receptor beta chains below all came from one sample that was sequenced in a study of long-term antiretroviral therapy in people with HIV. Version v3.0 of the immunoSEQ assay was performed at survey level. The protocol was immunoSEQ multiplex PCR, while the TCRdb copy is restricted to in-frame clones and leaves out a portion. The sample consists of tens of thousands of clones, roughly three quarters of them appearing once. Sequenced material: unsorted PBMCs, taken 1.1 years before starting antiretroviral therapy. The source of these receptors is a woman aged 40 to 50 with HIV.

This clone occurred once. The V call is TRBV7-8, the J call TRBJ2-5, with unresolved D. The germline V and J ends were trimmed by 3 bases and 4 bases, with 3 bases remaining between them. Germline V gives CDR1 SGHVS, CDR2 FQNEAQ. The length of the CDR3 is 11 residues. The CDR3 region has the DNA TGTGCCAGCAGCTTCTTAGAGACCCAGTACTTC. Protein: CASSFLETQYF.

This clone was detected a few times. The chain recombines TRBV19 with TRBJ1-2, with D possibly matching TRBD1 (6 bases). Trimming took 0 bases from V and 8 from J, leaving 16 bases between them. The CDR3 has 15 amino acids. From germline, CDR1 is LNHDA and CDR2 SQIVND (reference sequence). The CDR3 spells CASSIDIMAGEGYTF. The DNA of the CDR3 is TGTGCCAGTAGTATAGATATTATGGCAGGGGAAGGCTACACCTTC. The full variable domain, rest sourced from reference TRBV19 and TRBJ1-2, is DGGITQSPKYLFRKEGQNVTLSCEQNLNHDAMYWYRQDPGQGLRLIYYSQIVNDFQKGDIAEGYSVSREKKESFPLTVTSAQKNPTAFYLCASSIDIMAGEGYTFGSGTRLTVV.

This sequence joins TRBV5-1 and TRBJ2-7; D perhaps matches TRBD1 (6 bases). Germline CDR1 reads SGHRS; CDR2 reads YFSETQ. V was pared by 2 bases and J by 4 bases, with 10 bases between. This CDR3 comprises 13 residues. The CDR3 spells CASSLGGRYEQYF. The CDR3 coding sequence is TGCGCCAGCAGCTTAGGGGGAAGATACGAGCAGTACTTC.

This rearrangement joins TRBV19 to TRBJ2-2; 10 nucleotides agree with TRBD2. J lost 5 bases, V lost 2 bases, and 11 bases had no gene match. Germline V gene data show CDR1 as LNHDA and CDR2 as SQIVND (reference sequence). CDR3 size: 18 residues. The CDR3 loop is CASSIRLAGEVRTGELFF. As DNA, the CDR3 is TGTGCCAGTAGTATACGGCTAGCGGGAGAGGTTCGGACCGGGGAGCTGTTTTTT.

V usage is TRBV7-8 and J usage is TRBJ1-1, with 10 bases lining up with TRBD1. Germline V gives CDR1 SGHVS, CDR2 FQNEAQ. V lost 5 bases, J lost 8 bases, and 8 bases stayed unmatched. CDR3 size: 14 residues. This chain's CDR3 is CASSKPPGQGEAFF. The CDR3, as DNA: TGTGCCAGCAGCAAACCTCCGGGACAGGGGGAAGCTTTCTTT.

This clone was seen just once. This CDR3 reads CASSQGPPGTSGMNEQFF. As DNA, the CDR3 is TGTGCCAGCAGCCAAGGGCCCCCCGGGACTAGCGGAATGAATGAGCAGTTCTTC. This chain uses TRBV4-2 with TRBJ2-1, with 11 bases fitting TRBD2. Trimming at V came to 1 base and at J to 7 bases, leaving 12 bases not matched to a gene. This CDR3 has 18 amino acids. Germline-derived CDR1 and CDR2 are LGHNA and YNFKEQ.

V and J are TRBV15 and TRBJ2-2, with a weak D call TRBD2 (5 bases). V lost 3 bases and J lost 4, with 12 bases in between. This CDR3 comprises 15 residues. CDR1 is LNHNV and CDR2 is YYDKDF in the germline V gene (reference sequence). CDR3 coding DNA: TGTGCCACCAGCAGCACTAGTACTGGCACCGGGGAGCTGTTTTTT. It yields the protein CATSSTSTGTGELFF.

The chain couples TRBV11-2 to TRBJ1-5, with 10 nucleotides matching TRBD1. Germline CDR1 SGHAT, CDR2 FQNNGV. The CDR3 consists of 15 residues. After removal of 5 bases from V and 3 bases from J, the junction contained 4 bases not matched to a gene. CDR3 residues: CASSPGTGVNQPQHF. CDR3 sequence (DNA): TGTGCCAGCAGCCCCGGGACAGGGGTCAATCAGCCCCAGCATTTT.

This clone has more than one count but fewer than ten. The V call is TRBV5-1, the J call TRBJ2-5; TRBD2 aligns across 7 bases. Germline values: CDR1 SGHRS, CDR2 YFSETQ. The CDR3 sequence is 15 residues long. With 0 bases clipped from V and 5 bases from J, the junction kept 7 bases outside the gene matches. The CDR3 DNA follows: TGCGCCAGCAGCTTGGCGGCAGGGCGGGGGGAGACCCAGTACTTC. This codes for CASSLAAGRGETQYF.

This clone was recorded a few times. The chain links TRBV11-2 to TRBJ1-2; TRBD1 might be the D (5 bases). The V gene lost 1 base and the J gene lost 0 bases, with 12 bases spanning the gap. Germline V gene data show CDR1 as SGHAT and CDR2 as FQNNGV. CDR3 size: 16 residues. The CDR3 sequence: CASSLGLKGSNYGYTF. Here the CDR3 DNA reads TGTGCCAGCAGCTTAGGTTTGAAGGGGTCTAACTATGGCTACACCTTC.

In nucleotides, the CDR3 is TGCAGCGTTGAGCTAGGGGCGGGCGCTAACTATGGCTACACCTTC. Its protein is CSVELGAGANYGYTF. The V call is TRBV29-1, the J call TRBJ1-2; weak D call: TRBD1 (5 bases). The CDR3 sequence is 15 residues long. V was trimmed by 3 bases and J by 0 bases, leaving 14 bases between them. Germline CDR1 is SQVTM and CDR2 is ANQGSEA.

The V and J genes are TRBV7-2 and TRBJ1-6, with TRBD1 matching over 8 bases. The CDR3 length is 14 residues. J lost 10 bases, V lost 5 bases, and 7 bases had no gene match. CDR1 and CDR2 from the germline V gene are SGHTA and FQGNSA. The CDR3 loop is CASSTGQGRSPLHF. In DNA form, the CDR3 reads TGTGCCAGCAGCACCGGACAGGGAAGATCACCCCTCCACTTT.

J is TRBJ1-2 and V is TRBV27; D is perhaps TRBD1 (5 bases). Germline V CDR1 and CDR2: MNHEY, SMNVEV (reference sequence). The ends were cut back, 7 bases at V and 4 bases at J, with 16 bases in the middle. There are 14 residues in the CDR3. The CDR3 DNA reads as TGTGCCAGCACCCATCATTCCGGGGGCTATGGCTACACCTTC. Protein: CASTHHSGGYGYTF.

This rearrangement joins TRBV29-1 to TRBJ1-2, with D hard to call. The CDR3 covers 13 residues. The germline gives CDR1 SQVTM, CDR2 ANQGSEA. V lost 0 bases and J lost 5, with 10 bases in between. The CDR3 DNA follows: TGCAGCGTTGAAGAACGGACGGTGTATGGCTACACCTTC. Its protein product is CSVEERTVYGYTF.

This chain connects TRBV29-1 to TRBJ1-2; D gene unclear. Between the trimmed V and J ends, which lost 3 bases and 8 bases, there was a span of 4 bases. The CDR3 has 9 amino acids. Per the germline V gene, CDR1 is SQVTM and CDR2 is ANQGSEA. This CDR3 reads CSVDVGYTF. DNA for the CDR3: TGCAGCGTTGATGTCGGCTACACCTTC. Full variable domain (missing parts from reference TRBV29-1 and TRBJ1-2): SAVISQKPSRDICQRGTSLTIQCQVDSQVTMMFWYRQQPGQSLTLIATANQGSEATYESGFVIDKFPISRPNLTFSTLTVSNMSPEDSSIYLCSVDVGYTFGSGTRLTVV.

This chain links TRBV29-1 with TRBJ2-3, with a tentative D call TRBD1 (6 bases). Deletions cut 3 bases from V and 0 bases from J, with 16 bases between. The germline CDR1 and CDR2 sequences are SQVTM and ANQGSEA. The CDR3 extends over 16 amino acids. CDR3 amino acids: CSVDTLGGRSTDTQYF. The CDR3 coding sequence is TGCAGCGTTGATACGCTAGGGGGAAGAAGCACAGATACGCAGTATTTT.

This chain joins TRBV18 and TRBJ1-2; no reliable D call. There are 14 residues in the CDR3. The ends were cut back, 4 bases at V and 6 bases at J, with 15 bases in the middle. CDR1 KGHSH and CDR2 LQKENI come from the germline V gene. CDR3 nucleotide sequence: TGTGCCAGCTCACAGGAATTCGTAGTTCATGGCTACACCTTC. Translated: CASSQEFVVHGYTF.

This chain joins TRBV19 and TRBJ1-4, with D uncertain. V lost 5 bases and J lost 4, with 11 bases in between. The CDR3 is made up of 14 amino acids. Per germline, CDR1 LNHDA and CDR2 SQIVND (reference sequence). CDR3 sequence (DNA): TGTGCCAGTAGTTTCCGACCGGGTAATGAAAAACTGTTTTTT. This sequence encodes CASSFRPGNEKLFF.

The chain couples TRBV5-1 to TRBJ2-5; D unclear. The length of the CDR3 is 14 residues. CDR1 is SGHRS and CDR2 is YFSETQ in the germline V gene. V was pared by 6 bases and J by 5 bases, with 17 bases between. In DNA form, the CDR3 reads TGCGCCAGCACCCTGACCATTCCCCGGGAGACCCAGTACTTC. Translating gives CASTLTIPRETQYF.

The CDR3 reads CATSRRSDATWGYSGNTIYF. The CDR3 DNA is TGTGCCACCAGCAGACGATCGGACGCTACGTGGGGATACTCTGGAAACACCATATATTTT. V is TRBV15 and J is TRBJ1-3; D is unresolved. In germline, CDR1 is LNHNV, CDR2 YYDKDF (reference sequence). V dropped 2 bases and J dropped 0 bases, with 23 bases sitting between them. The CDR3 has 20 amino acids.

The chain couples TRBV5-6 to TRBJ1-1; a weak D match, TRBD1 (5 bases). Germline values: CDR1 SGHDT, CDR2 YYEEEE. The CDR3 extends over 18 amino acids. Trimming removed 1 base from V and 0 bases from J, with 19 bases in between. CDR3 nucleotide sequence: TGTGCCAGCAGCTTGTATATGGGGTGGGACGGTGTGAACACTGAAGCTTTCTTT. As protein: CASSLYMGWDGVNTEAFF.

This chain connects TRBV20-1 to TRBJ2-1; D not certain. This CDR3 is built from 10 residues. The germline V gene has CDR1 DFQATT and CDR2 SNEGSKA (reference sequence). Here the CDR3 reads CSWARIEQFF. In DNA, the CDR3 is TGCAGCTGGGCTCGGATAGAGCAGTTCTTC.

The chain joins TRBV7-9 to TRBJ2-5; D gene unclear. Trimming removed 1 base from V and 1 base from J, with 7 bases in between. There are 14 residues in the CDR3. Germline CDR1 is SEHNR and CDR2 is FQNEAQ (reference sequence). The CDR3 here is CASSLVDGQETQYF. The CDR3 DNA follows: TGTGCCAGCAGCTTAGTTGACGGCCAAGAGACCCAGTACTTC. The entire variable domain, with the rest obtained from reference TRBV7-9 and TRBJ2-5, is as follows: DTGVSQNPRHKITKRGQNVTFRCDPISEHNRLYWYRQTLGQGPEFLTYFQNEAQLEKSRLLSDRFSAERPKGSFSTLEIQRTEQGDSAMYLCASSLVDGQETQYFGPGTRLLVL.

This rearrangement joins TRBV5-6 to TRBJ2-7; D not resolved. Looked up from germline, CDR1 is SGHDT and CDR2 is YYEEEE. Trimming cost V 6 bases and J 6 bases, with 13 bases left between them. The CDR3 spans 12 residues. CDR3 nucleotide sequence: TGTGCCAGCACCGCCTTCAGGCGCGAGCAGTACTTC. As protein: CASTAFRREQYF.

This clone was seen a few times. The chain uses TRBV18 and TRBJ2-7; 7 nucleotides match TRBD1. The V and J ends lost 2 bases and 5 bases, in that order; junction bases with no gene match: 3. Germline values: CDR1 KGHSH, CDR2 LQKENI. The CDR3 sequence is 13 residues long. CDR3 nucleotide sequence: TGTGCCAGCTCACCATCTACAGGGGACGAGCAGTACTTC. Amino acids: CASSPSTGDEQYF.

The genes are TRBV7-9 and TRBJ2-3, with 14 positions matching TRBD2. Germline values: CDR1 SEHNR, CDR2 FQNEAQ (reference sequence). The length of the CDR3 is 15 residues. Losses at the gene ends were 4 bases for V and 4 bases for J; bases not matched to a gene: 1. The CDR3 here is CASSSGLAGADTQYF. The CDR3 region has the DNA TGTGCCAGCAGCTCGGGACTAGCGGGAGCAGATACGCAGTATTTT.

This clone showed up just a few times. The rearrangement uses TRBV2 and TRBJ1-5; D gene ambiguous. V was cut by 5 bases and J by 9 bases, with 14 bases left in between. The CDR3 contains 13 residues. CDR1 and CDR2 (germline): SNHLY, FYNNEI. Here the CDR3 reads CASSLSNQSPQHF. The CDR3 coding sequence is TGTGCCAGCAGTTTAAGCAACCAATCGCCCCAGCATTTT.